One and the same sample provided the 31 T cell receptor beta chains below, sequenced in a study of control samples from healthy donors and cancer patients. Generated by immunoSEQ multiplex PCR, the TCRdb table keeps only in-frame clones and is missing some. Among fewer than 70,000 clones listed, 87% were seen once. Sequenced material: PBMCs. Source of these receptors: a man aged 55-75 years with head and neck cancer.

The V and J genes are TRBV4-3 and TRBJ1-3, with D possibly matching TRBD1 (6 bases). Germline loops: CDR1 LGHNA, CDR2 YSLEER. The CDR3 runs to 17 residues. V gave up 0 bases and J gave up 2 bases, with 14 bases separating them. The CDR3 coding sequence is TGCGCCAGCAGCCAAGAATCAGGGGTGTCAGCTGGAAACACCATATATTTT. It is translated as CASSQESGVSAGNTIYF.

The chain uses TRBV3-1 (or the pseudogene TRBV3-2) and TRBJ2-2; D is possibly TRBD1 (5 bases). The length of the CDR3 is 15 residues. V was shortened by 7 bases and J by 4 bases, with 16 bases between the two germline ends. Germline V gene sequence: CDR1 LGHDT, CDR2 YNNKEL (reference sequence). The CDR3 DNA sequence: TGTGCCAGCACCAGGGTTCCTTTAAGCACCGGGGAGCTGTTTTTT. Its protein is CASTRVPLSTGELFF.

This rearrangement joins TRBV10-3 to TRBJ1-1; 11 positions match TRBD1. The CDR3 totals 14 residues. CDR1 is ENHRY and CDR2 is SYGVKD in the germline V gene. V dropped 6 bases and J dropped 1; count of bases not matched to a gene: 1. DNA for the CDR3: TGTGCCATCAGCGGGACAGGGGGGAACACTGAAGCTTTCTTT. Residues: CAISGTGGNTEAFF.

The J gene is TRBJ1-2, the V gene TRBV4-1; TRBD1 matches 7 bases. Looked up from germline, CDR1 is MGHRA and CDR2 is YSYEKL. Trimming cost V 0 bases and J 3 bases; bases outside gene matches: 4. CDR3 length: 15 amino acids. CDR3 amino acids: CASSQERTGDYGYTF. The CDR3 DNA sequence: TGCGCCAGCAGCCAAGAGAGAACAGGGGACTATGGCTACACCTTC.

This chain uses TRBV12-3 or TRBV12-4 with TRBJ2-7, with D uncertain. V was cut by 5 bases and J by 0 bases, with 5 bases left in between. The CDR3 covers 12 residues. This CDR3 is CASSRTSYEQYF. CDR3 coding DNA: TGTGCCAGCAGTCGGACCTCCTACGAGCAGTACTTC.

The rearrangement links TRBV6-6 to TRBJ1-3, with D maybe TRBD1 (6 bases). The V gene's germline CDR1 is MNHNY and CDR2 SVGAGI (reference sequence). This CDR3 spans 15 amino acids. V lost 4 bases and J 0 bases, leaving 10 bases between the germline ends. The CDR3 loop is CASSFTGISGNTIYF. The CDR3 nucleotides read TGTGCCAGCAGTTTTACAGGGATCTCTGGAAACACCATATATTTT.

The rearrangement uses TRBV7-2 and TRBJ1-2; perhaps TRBD1 as D (6 bases). The germline V gene encodes CDR1 SGHTA and CDR2 FQGNSA. This CDR3 spans 15 amino acids. V was pared by 0 bases and J by 8 bases, with 16 bases between. For the CDR3, the DNA is TGTGCCAGCAGCTTAGCCCGAAACAGGGAGGGGGGCTACACCTTC. Translating gives CASSLARNREGGYTF.

V gene TRBV28 combines with J gene TRBJ1-2, with D uncertain. The V end lost 11 bases, the J end lost 2 bases, and 15 bases lay between the germline ends. Germline V lookup: CDR1 MDHEN, CDR2 SYDVKM. The CDR3 is 13 amino acids. CDR3 nucleotide sequence: TGTGCCTGCCAAGGGCAGGCCAACTATGGCTACACCTTC. Translated, it gives CACQGQANYGYTF.

The rearrangement joins TRBV4-3 to TRBJ1-5; D remains unclear. The V gene lost 0 bases and the J gene lost 4 bases, with 10 bases spanning the gap. The CDR3 contains 15 residues. Germline CDR1 is LGHNA and CDR2 is YSLEER. The CDR3 is CASSQENMGNQPQHF. As DNA, the CDR3 is TGCGCCAGCAGCCAAGAGAACATGGGGAATCAGCCCCAGCATTTT.

The J gene is TRBJ2-1, the V gene TRBV10-1; D uncertain. Germline CDR1 is WNHNN and CDR2 is SYGVQD (reference sequence). CDR3 size: 11 residues. Trimming pared 6 bases from V and 10 bases from J, leaving 10 bases between. The CDR3 nucleotides read TGCGCCAGCAGCGCGTTCTCGGAGCAGTTCTTC. Protein: CASSAFSEQFF.

V is TRBV28 and J is TRBJ1-2; maybe TRBD1 (6 bases). Trimming pared 2 bases from V and 2 bases from J, leaving 15 bases between. CDR1 and CDR2 (germline): MDHEN, SYDVKM. This CDR3 spans 16 amino acids. CDR3 sequence: CASSLIMSTGNYGYTF. The CDR3 nucleotides are TGTGCCAGCAGTTTAATTATGAGTACAGGGAACTATGGCTACACCTTC.

CDR3 DNA: TGTGCCGGGGCTAGGGACAGGGCGATAACTAGCACAGATACGCAGTATTTT. Translated: CAGARDRAITSTDTQYF. The chain combines TRBV30 with TRBJ2-3; the match to TRBD1 covers 9 bases. The length of the CDR3 is 17 residues. V lost 8 bases to trimming and J lost 0 bases; unmatched junction nucleotides: 15. Per germline, CDR1 GTSNPN and CDR2 SVGIG (reference sequence).

J is TRBJ1-6 and V is TRBV29-1; no firm D call. Trimming took 2 bases from V and 0 from J, leaving 11 bases between them. The CDR3 runs to 16 residues. Germline V gene data show CDR1 as SQVTM and CDR2 as ANQGSEA. Here the CDR3 reads CSVELSRSSYNSPLHF. As DNA, the CDR3 is TGCAGCGTTGAATTGTCGAGGAGCTCCTATAATTCACCCCTCCACTTT.

The chain joins TRBV5-5 to TRBJ2-7, with 10 positions matching TRBD2. V lost 1 base, J lost 4 bases, and 2 bases stayed unmatched. The germline V gene has CDR1 SGHKS and CDR2 YYEKEE (reference sequence). The CDR3 runs 14 residues. CDR3 DNA sequence: TGTGCCAGCAGCTTGCTAGCGGGAGTGTACGAGCAGTACTTC. It specifies CASSLLAGVYEQYF.

The CDR3 region is CASSLWAPGGLAGYNEQFF. The CDR3 bases are TGTGCCAGCAGCTTATGGGCTCCGGGTGGGCTAGCGGGTTACAATGAGCAGTTCTTC. The gene calls are TRBV7-3 and TRBJ2-1; 8 bases match TRBD2. Germline CDR1 SGHTA, CDR2 FQGTGA. The length of the CDR3 is 19 residues. Unmatched junction bases numbered 16, after V lost 2 bases and J lost 4 bases.

CDR3 sequence (DNA): TGTGCCAGCAGCCGACAGGGGGGCCAAGAGACCCAGTACTTC. Translating gives CASSRQGGQETQYF. The V call is TRBV7-3, the J call TRBJ2-5; 9 bases agree with TRBD1. This CDR3 has 14 residues. V trimming: 5 bases; J trimming: 1 base; junction bases outside the gene matches: 2. In germline, CDR1 is SGHTA, CDR2 FQGTGA.

This sequence joins TRBV28 and TRBJ2-7; D may be TRBD2 (5 bases). Germline V lookup: CDR1 MDHEN, CDR2 SYDVKM. Trimming stripped 4 bases from V and 2 bases from J, with 15 bases between. CDR3 length equals 15 residues. This CDR3 is CASSSGGRAPYEQYF. CDR3 DNA sequence: TGTGCCAGCAGTTCTGGAGGCAGAGCGCCCTACGAGCAGTACTTC.

The chain combines TRBV9 with TRBJ2-6; D might be TRBD1 (6 bases). Trimming cost V 4 bases and J 0 bases, with 11 bases left between them. This CDR3 has 16 residues. The V gene's germline CDR1 is SGDLS and CDR2 YYNGEE. CDR3 loop: CASSRDISSGANVLTF. Written as DNA, the CDR3 is TGTGCCAGCAGCCGGGACATAAGCTCTGGGGCCAACGTCCTGACTTTC.

The chain employs TRBV5-4 and TRBJ1-6; D may be TRBD1 (5 bases). Germline V gene lookup returns CDR1 SGHNT and CDR2 YYREEE (reference sequence). With 4 bases removed from V and 8 bases from J, the gap between germline ends came to 22 bases. The CDR3 contains 17 residues. CDR3 sequence: CASSLKGGVAAYSPLHF. In DNA form, the CDR3 reads TGTGCCAGCAGCCTCAAAGGAGGGGTCGCAGCTTATTCACCCCTCCACTTT. Filled out from reference TRBV5-4 and TRBJ1-6, the complete variable domain reads ETGVTQSPTHLIKTRGQQVTLRCSSQSGHNTVSWYQQALGQGPQFIFQYYREEENGRGNFPPRFSGLQFPNYSSELNVNALELDDSALYLCASSLKGGVAAYSPLHFGNGTRLTVT.

V and J are TRBV18 and TRBJ2-3, with D possibly TRBD1 on 6 matching bases. The germline V and J ends were trimmed by 1 base and 2 bases, with 13 bases remaining between them. Germline CDR1 reads KGHSH; CDR2 reads LQKENI. The CDR3 covers 16 residues. This chain's CDR3 is CASSPQGDLVTDTQYF. In DNA, the CDR3 is TGTGCCAGCTCACCACAGGGGGATTTAGTCACAGATACGCAGTATTTT.

The chain uses TRBV5-1 and TRBJ1-2; TRBD1 might be the D (6 bases). Germline-derived CDR1 and CDR2 are SGHRS and YFSETQ. The CDR3 extends over 15 amino acids. The V end lost 4 bases, the J end lost 3 bases, and 16 bases lay between the germline ends. In DNA, the CDR3 is TGCGCCAGCAGCCCCAAGTCGGGGGGCGACTATGGCTACACCTTC. Its translation: CASSPKSGGDYGYTF.

This clone was detected only a few times. V usage is TRBV7-9 and J usage is TRBJ2-7; 10 bases align to TRBD2. Germline V lookup: CDR1 SEHNR, CDR2 FQNEAQ (reference sequence). The CDR3 consists of 18 residues. The trim removed 1 base at V and 7 bases at J, leaving 16 bases unmatched. As DNA, the CDR3 is TGTGCCAGCAGCTTAGACGGTGTGCCCCGACCGGGACTAGCGGAGCAGTACTTC. Translating gives CASSLDGVPRPGLAEQYF.

V gene TRBV10-3 combines with J gene TRBJ2-5, with D perhaps matching TRBD2 (8 bases). Germline-derived CDR1 and CDR2 are ENHRY and SYGVKD. V lost 10 bases, J lost 2 bases, and 23 bases lay in between. The CDR3 consists of 16 residues. The CDR3 loop is CATRGGTSREQETQYF. The CDR3 nucleotides read TGTGCCACCAGGGGGGGGACTAGTCGGGAACAAGAGACCCAGTACTTC.

The J gene is TRBJ1-1, the V gene TRBV10-2, with D tentatively TRBD1 (5 bases). V shed 6 bases and J shed 11 bases, with 16 bases lying between them. CDR1 is WSHSY, CDR2 SAAADI, per germline. The CDR3 contains 12 residues. CDR3 sequence: CASSDRGARAFF. The CDR3, as DNA: TGCGCCAGCAGCGATAGGGGTGCGCGCGCTTTCTTT.

The V and J genes are TRBV6-2 or TRBV6-3 and TRBJ2-3, with a weak D call TRBD1 (5 bases). CDR3 length equals 13 residues. Germline-derived CDR1 and CDR2 are MNHEY and SVGEGT. Trimming pared 5 bases from V and 4 bases from J, leaving 10 bases between. CDR3 residues: CASSQDMADTQYF. CDR3 DNA sequence: TGTGCCAGCAGTCAGGACATGGCAGATACGCAGTATTTT.

The rearrangement joins TRBV19 to TRBJ2-7; perhaps TRBD2 as D (5 bases). In germline, CDR1 is LNHDA, CDR2 SQIVND (reference sequence). This CDR3 has 15 amino acids. V was trimmed by 4 bases and J by 2 bases, leaving 15 bases between them. CDR3 nucleotides: TGTGCCAGTAGTACCTCCGGGAACCGGGCCTACGAGCAGTACTTC. Its translation is CASSTSGNRAYEQYF.

The rearrangement uses TRBV2 and TRBJ1-5; no clear D gene. V shed 2 bases and J shed 5 bases, with 10 bases lying between them. Germline V CDR1 and CDR2: SNHLY, FYNNEI. This CDR3 contains 14 residues. Here the CDR3 reads CASSENLGYQPQHF. CDR3 coding DNA: TGTGCCAGCAGTGAAAATCTCGGGTATCAGCCCCAGCATTTT.

This chain joins TRBV15 and TRBJ2-1; TRBD1 aligns across 7 bases. CDR1 is LNHNV, CDR2 YYDKDF, per germline (reference sequence). J lost 0 bases, V lost 1 base, and 6 bases had no gene match. The CDR3 contains 17 residues. The CDR3 DNA is TGTGCCACCAGCAGAGTCCACAGGGGCGCCTCCTACAATGAGCAGTTCTTC. This gives the protein CATSRVHRGASYNEQFF.

The chain couples TRBV7-6 to TRBJ1-3; perhaps TRBD1 as D (5 bases). CDR1 is SGHVS and CDR2 is FNYEAQ in the germline V gene. The CDR3 is made up of 15 amino acids. V was cut by 2 bases and J by 4 bases, with 12 bases left in between. The CDR3 reads CASSLSGGTGNTIYF. The CDR3, as DNA: TGTGCCAGCAGCTTATCCGGGGGGACGGGAAACACCATATATTTT.

The genes are TRBV4-3 and TRBJ2-7; the D is unclear. Trimming pared 1 base from V and 6 bases from J, leaving 10 bases between. The CDR3 runs 13 residues. Germline CDR1 reads LGHNA; CDR2 reads YSLEER. The CDR3 sequence is CASSQVFRTEQYF. In DNA form, the CDR3 reads TGCGCCAGCAGCCAAGTTTTTCGGACCGAGCAGTACTTC.

The rearrangement joins TRBV25-1 to TRBJ1-1; tentative D call: TRBD1 (6 bases). V was clipped by 3 bases and J by 5 bases, with 10 bases between them. This CDR3 region has 13 residues. In germline, CDR1 is MGHDK, CDR2 SYGVNS. The CDR3 DNA is TGTGCCAGCAGTGAGGGGGCGCGGACTGAAGCTTTCTTT. Its translation: CASSEGARTEAFF.